This record looks at one T cell receptor (beta chain) sequence and its context. Its target is unknown. The data are from a study of cytomegalovirus exposure and HLA in healthy donors. On the study more broadly: A preliminary data release comprised approximately 85 million unique TCRs obtained from HLA-typed donors. General study points: It was confirmed in vitro that a few of the CMV-associated chains were specific for CMV antigens. The classifier reportedly diagnosed cytomegalovirus status with high sensitivity and specificity. Presence/absence results assume similar sequencing depth per donor, which may not hold.

Use of 60 Vbeta and 13 Jbeta primers characterized the PCR. Only in-frame clones appear in the TCRdb table, and some are missing; sequencing was by immunoSEQ multiplex PCR. There are about 130,000 clones in the sample; 75% to 85% occur only once, and 3% to 4% lies in the top ten. CDR3 length: 14 residues. Germline V gene sequence: CDR1 MNHEY, CDR2 SMNVEV (reference sequence). V gave up 7 bases and J gave up 7 bases, with 19 bases separating them. This chain connects TRBV27 to TRBJ2-5, with TRBD1 as a possible D gene (7 bases). Specimen: PBMCs. The receptor was isolated from a male donor in good health and CMV-seronegative. The CDR3 nucleotides are TGTGCCAGCACCGTCACAGGGACAGCGGGGACCCAGTACTTC. Residues: CASTVTGTAGTQYF.